One sample yielded the 32 T cell receptor beta chains listed below, sequenced in a study of cytomegalovirus exposure and HLA in healthy donors. The PCR employed 60 Vbeta primers together with 13 Jbeta primers. The assay was immunoSEQ multiplex PCR, and TCRdb's table has in-frame clones only and misses some. The sample includes approximately 160,000 clones, about 75% seen only once; the top ten take under 5.5%. The source material was PBMCs. The receptor source for this set is a man aged 18 to 30 in good health and CMV-seropositive.

The V gene is TRBV30, the J gene TRBJ1-5; no clear D gene. V was cut by 2 bases and J by 9 bases, with 14 bases left in between. The CDR3 runs 13 residues. Germline assignment: CDR1 GTSNPN and CDR2 SVGIG (reference sequence). CDR3 nucleotide sequence: TGTGCCTGGAGTCCCTCGGGGTTCGGGCCCCAGCATTTT. Protein product: CAWSPSGFGPQHF. The entire variable domain, with the rest obtained from reference TRBV30 and TRBJ1-5, is as follows: SQTIHQWPATLVQPVGSPLSLECTVEGTSNPNLYWYRQAAGRGLQLLFYSVGIGQISSEVPQNLSASRPQDRQFILSSKKLLLSDSGFYLCAWSPSGFGPQHFGDGTRLSIL.

This rearrangement joins TRBV6-5 to TRBJ1-1; TRBD1 aligns across 7 bases. Germline CDR1 is MNHEY and CDR2 is SVGAGI. This CDR3 comprises 14 residues. The V and J ends lost 5 bases and 1 base, in that order; junction bases with no gene match: 4. The CDR3 protein is CASSKDRENTEAFF. CDR3 in DNA: TGTGCCAGCAGTAAAGACAGGGAGAACACTGAAGCTTTCTTT.

The rearrangement joins TRBV27 to TRBJ1-1; D is unclear. This CDR3 region has 17 residues. CDR1 is MNHEY, CDR2 SMNVEV, per germline (reference sequence). V dropped 0 bases and J dropped 4 bases, with 18 bases sitting between them. The CDR3 sequence is CASSLSIQRWLATEAFF. The CDR3 DNA sequence: TGTGCCAGCAGTTTATCCATCCAGAGGTGGCTTGCCACTGAAGCTTTCTTT.

This clone was observed once. The CDR3 DNA reads TGCGCCAGCAGCCTGAACCCTCGCCGACCGTCCCACCGGGACACTGAAGCTTTCTTT. Its translation is CASSLNPRRPSHRDTEAFF. The rearrangement links TRBV4-1 to TRBJ1-1; the D is unclear. V was clipped by 4 bases and J by 3 bases, with 27 bases between them. Germline CDR1 reads MGHRA; CDR2 reads YSYEKL. This CDR3 region has 19 residues.

The chain recombines TRBV5-4 with TRBJ1-6, with 8 bases aligning to TRBD1. This CDR3 has 16 residues. V dropped 4 bases and J dropped 3; count of bases not matched to a gene: 6. Germline values: CDR1 SGHNT, CDR2 YYREEE (reference sequence). The CDR3 DNA is TGTGCCAGCAGCCGGGGGACAGGCGGCTATAATTCACCCCTCCACTTT. Its protein is CASSRGTGGYNSPLHF. Filled out from reference TRBV5-4 and TRBJ1-6, the complete variable domain reads ETGVTQSPTHLIKTRGQQVTLRCSSQSGHNTVSWYQQALGQGPQFIFQYYREEENGRGNFPPRFSGLQFPNYSSELNVNALELDDSALYLCASSRGTGGYNSPLHFGNGTRLTVT.

The chain links TRBV2 to TRBJ1-4; D is undetermined. This CDR3 spans 15 amino acids. Germline CDR1 and CDR2: SNHLY and FYNNEI. Trimming pared 4 bases from V and 3 bases from J, leaving 12 bases between. The CDR3 region has the DNA TGTGCCAGCAGTGCCTTCGGTGAAGCTAATGAAAAACTGTTTTTT. Its translation is CASSAFGEANEKLFF.

The V call is TRBV7-2, the J call TRBJ2-1, with TRBD1 as a possible D gene (5 bases). The germline CDR1 and CDR2 sequences are SGHTA and FQGNSA. The V end was cut by 5 bases, the J end by 10 bases, with 9 bases between. The CDR3 has 11 amino acids. In DNA form, the CDR3 reads TGTGCCAGCAGCGCACACAGGGAGCAGTTCTTC. The encoded protein is CASSAHREQFF.

V gene TRBV19 combines with J gene TRBJ1-5; 7 bases match TRBD1. The ends lost 6 bases at V and 5 bases at J; junction bases unmatched: 16. Germline V CDR1 and CDR2: LNHDA, SQIVND (reference sequence). The CDR3 runs to 17 residues. In nucleotides, the CDR3 is TGTGCCAGTAGACCCAGGACAGGAGGGGGTGGTCATCAGCCCCAGCATTTT. Protein product: CASRPRTGGGGHQPQHF.

A note on this clone: Germline is not matched at one junction end, which may reflect a read error. V usage is TRBV28 and J usage is TRBJ1-1; D is uncertain. There are 11 residues in the CDR3. CDR1 and CDR2 from the germline V gene are MDHEN and SYDVKM. The chain's CDR3 is CASSLWSETFF. In nucleotides, the CDR3 is TGTGCCAGCAGTCTTTGGAGTGAAACTTTCTTT. Looking up the rest from reference TRBV28 and TRBJ1-1 gives the full variable domain: DVKVTQSSRYLVKRTGEKVFLECVQDMDHENMFWYRQDPGLGLRLIYFSYDVKMKEKGDIPEGYSVSREKKERFSLILESASTNQTSMYLCASSLWSETFFGQGTRLTVV.

Only one count was recorded for this clone. The chain carries TRBV6-6 and TRBJ2-7; TRBD2 agrees at 7 bases. V dropped 5 bases and J dropped 2; count of bases not matched to a gene: 6. The CDR3 is 14 amino acids. CDR1 and CDR2 (germline): MNHNY, SVGAGI (reference sequence). CDR3 sequence (DNA): TGTGCCAGCAGTACAAGCGGGGCCCCCTACGAGCAGTACGTC. Amino acid sequence: CASSTSGAPYEQYV.

The V gene is TRBV11-2, the J gene TRBJ1-1; D is uncertain. The V end lost 5 bases, the J end lost 5 bases, and 12 bases lay between the germline ends. This CDR3 contains 13 residues. Germline-derived CDR1 and CDR2 are SGHAT and FQNNGV. CDR3 residues: CASSPEVPTEAFF. The CDR3 DNA follows: TGTGCCAGCAGCCCCGAGGTTCCGACTGAAGCTTTCTTT.

The J gene is TRBJ2-3, the V gene TRBV5-1; D gene uncertain. Germline V lookup: CDR1 SGHRS, CDR2 YFSETQ. The length of the CDR3 is 15 residues. V gave up 6 bases and J gave up 2 bases, with 16 bases separating them. The CDR3 spells CASNPLTEPTDTQYF. The CDR3 DNA reads TGCGCCAGCAACCCACTGACGGAGCCCACAGATACGCAGTATTTT.

CDR3 sequence: CASSQVFASGGRETQYF. CDR3 sequence (DNA): TGCGCCAGCAGCCAAGTCTTTGCTAGCGGGGGGCGAGAGACCCAGTACTTC. This chain joins TRBV4-1 and TRBJ2-5; 11 nucleotides align to TRBD2. The germline gives CDR1 MGHRA, CDR2 YSYEKL. CDR3 length equals 17 residues. Losses at the gene ends were 1 base for V and 4 bases for J; bases not matched to a gene: 8.

V is TRBV10-3 and J is TRBJ1-1, with no clear D. The CDR3 is 16 residues long. The V gene lost 0 bases and the J gene lost 4 bases, with 15 bases spanning the gap. The germline CDR1 and CDR2 sequences are ENHRY and SYGVKD. CDR3 in amino acids: CAISESGRRVTTEAFF. The DNA of the CDR3 is TGTGCCATCAGTGAGTCGGGCAGGAGGGTGACCACTGAAGCTTTCTTT.

This rearrangement joins TRBV9 to TRBJ1-2; D is ambiguous. The CDR3 has 14 amino acids. Germline-derived CDR1 and CDR2 are SGDLS and YYNGEE. The V gene lost 1 base and the J gene lost 4 bases, with 11 bases spanning the gap. The CDR3 spells CASSVNGMSYGYTF. CDR3 DNA: TGTGCCAGCAGCGTAAACGGGATGAGCTATGGCTACACCTTC.

The chain recombines TRBV6-4 with TRBJ2-7, with TRBD2 identical over 12 bases. The CDR3 sequence is 20 residues long. The junction had 14 bases not matched to a gene; V was cut back by 2 bases and J by 0 bases. Per the germline V gene, CDR1 is MRHNA and CDR2 is SNTAGT. The CDR3 bases are TGTGCCAGCAGTGACCCTAGCGGGGGGGCCGTTGTCCCCAGCTCCTACGAGCAGTACGTC. This encodes CASSDPSGGAVVPSSYEQYV.

The V call is TRBV11-2, the J call TRBJ2-1, with no clear D. CDR3 length: 15 residues. Trimming stripped 0 bases from V and 0 bases from J, with 6 bases between. CDR1 is SGHAT, CDR2 FQNNGV, per germline. The CDR3 DNA is TGTGCCAGCAGCTTAGACGTGAGCTCCTACAATGAGCAGTTCTTC. This gives the protein CASSLDVSSYNEQFF.

The CDR3: CASSPLTGGNTEAFF. CDR3 in DNA: TGCGCCAGCAGCCCCTTGACAGGGGGGAACACTGAAGCTTTCTTT. This chain uses TRBV5-1 with TRBJ1-1, with TRBD1 matching over 9 bases. The CDR3 covers 15 residues. With 4 bases clipped from V and 1 base from J, the junction kept 5 bases outside the gene matches. Germline V gene sequence: CDR1 SGHRS, CDR2 YFSETQ.

The chain joins TRBV6-5 to TRBJ2-1; D is unclear. The germline V and J ends were trimmed by 8 bases and 0 bases, with 8 bases remaining between them. Germline values: CDR1 MNHEY, CDR2 SVGAGI. The CDR3 is made up of 13 amino acids. The CDR3 DNA reads as TGTGCCAGCTCTTTGCGCTCCTACAATGAGCAGTTCTTC. Translating gives CASSLRSYNEQFF.

V usage is TRBV6-6 and J usage is TRBJ2-2, with 7 bases fitting TRBD2. The CDR3 contains 15 residues. The V segment lost 2 bases and the J segment 6 bases; nucleotides outside the gene matches: 6. From germline, CDR1 is MNHNY and CDR2 SVGAGI (reference sequence). CDR3: CASSYESGVAGELFF. DNA of the CDR3: TGTGCCAGCAGTTACGAGAGCGGGGTCGCCGGGGAGCTGTTTTTT.

This chain connects TRBV9 to TRBJ1-2, with a possible D match to TRBD1 (5 bases). This CDR3 spans 15 amino acids. V lost 0 bases and J 9 bases, leaving 18 bases between the germline ends. CDR1 and CDR2 (germline): SGDLS, YYNGEE. In DNA form, the CDR3 reads TGTGCCAGCAGCGTAGAAGTCCGGGGGGATGGGAGCTACACCTTC. It translates to CASSVEVRGDGSYTF.

The chain couples TRBV9 to TRBJ1-2; D is possibly TRBD1 (6 bases). Trimming pared 0 bases from V and 5 bases from J, leaving 8 bases between. Germline CDR1 SGDLS, CDR2 YYNGEE. The CDR3 has 13 residues. CDR3 region: CASSVGGRYGYTF. CDR3 nucleotide sequence: TGTGCCAGCAGCGTAGGGGGGCGATATGGCTACACCTTC. Supplemented by reference TRBV9 and TRBJ1-2, the full variable domain reads DSGVTQTPKHLITATGQRVTLRCSPRSGDLSVYWYQQSLDQGLQFLIQYYNGEERAKGNILERFSAQQFPDLHSELNLSSLELGDSALYFCASSVGGRYGYTFGSGTRLTVV.

The V gene is TRBV29-1, the J gene TRBJ1-1; D gene uncertain. The CDR3 has 12 amino acids. Trimming removed 7 bases at V and 5 bases at J, with 14 bases between. Per germline, CDR1 SQVTM and CDR2 ANQGSEA. The CDR3 region has the DNA TGCAGCGCCCCCGGGTCAGAAACTGAAGCTTTCTTT. Amino acids: CSAPGSETEAFF.

This clone came up once. The chain links TRBV5-1 to TRBJ2-1, with 9 bases aligning to TRBD2. Per the germline V gene, CDR1 is SGHRS and CDR2 is YFSETQ. V lost 0 bases and J lost 8; bases outside the gene matches: 6. The CDR3 runs 15 residues. CDR3 region: CASSLEGTSWDEQFF. DNA for the CDR3: TGCGCCAGCAGCTTGGAAGGGACTAGCTGGGATGAGCAGTTCTTC.

This chain links TRBV6-5 with TRBJ2-5; D is uncertain. The CDR3 length is 13 residues. Germline values: CDR1 MNHEY, CDR2 SVGAGI. The V gene lost 8 bases and the J gene lost 0 bases, with 10 bases spanning the gap. CDR3 amino acids: CASRIGYQETQYF. In DNA, the CDR3 is TGTGCCAGCCGGATCGGGTACCAAGAGACCCAGTACTTC.

The gene calls are TRBV5-1 and TRBJ1-4; D call uncertain. The CDR3 contains 15 residues. V was cut by 3 bases and J by 0 bases, with 9 bases left in between. The V gene's germline CDR1 is SGHRS and CDR2 YFSETQ. The CDR3 loop reads CASSSDGTTNEKLFF. As DNA, the CDR3 is TGCGCCAGCAGCTCGGACGGGACAACTAATGAAAAACTGTTTTTT.

This chain uses TRBV7-9 with TRBJ2-1; 9 bases line up with TRBD2. J lost 1 base, V lost 7 bases, and 5 bases had no gene match. CDR3 length: 15 residues. Per germline, CDR1 SEHNR and CDR2 FQNEAQ (reference sequence). CDR3 sequence (DNA): TGTGCCAGCATCACGCGGGAGGGATCCTACAATGAGCAGTTCTTC. Translation: CASITREGSYNEQFF.

This clone turned up a few times. The rearrangement joins TRBV30 to TRBJ1-2; D unclear. V was cut by 5 bases and J by 8 bases, with 9 bases left in between. Germline CDR1 is GTSNPN and CDR2 is SVGIG (reference sequence). This CDR3 spans 10 amino acids. CDR3 loop: CAWSGGGYTF. The CDR3 DNA reads as TGTGCCTGGTCGGGAGGAGGCTACACCTTC.

This clone was counted only a few times. The chain has TRBV29-1 and TRBJ1-5; D is possibly TRBD1 (5 bases). The V end lost 4 bases, the J end lost 4 bases, and 11 bases lay between the germline ends. CDR3 length: 13 residues. CDR1 is SQVTM, CDR2 ANQGSEA, per germline. The CDR3 DNA sequence: TGCAGCGTTGTAGGGGCAGCTAATCAGCCCCAGCATTTT. Protein product: CSVVGAANQPQHF.

The chain has TRBV4-1 and TRBJ2-1, with 7 bases fitting TRBD2. The CDR3 extends over 18 amino acids. Germline values: CDR1 MGHRA, CDR2 YSYEKL. Unmatched junction bases numbered 16, after V lost 4 bases and J lost 4 bases. The CDR3 nucleotides read TGCGCCAGCAGCCGCAAGCCTGGGACTAACAACCAGTACAATGAGCAGTTCTTC. Its protein is CASSRKPGTNNQYNEQFF.

The chain couples TRBV2 to TRBJ2-1, with TRBD2 identical over 11 bases. Germline V gene data show CDR1 as SNHLY and CDR2 as FYNNEI. This CDR3 is 19 amino acids long. J was trimmed by 5 bases and V by 6 bases; bases with no gene match: 18. CDR3 in amino acids: CASSHNRSLAGGPHNEQFF. CDR3 coding DNA: TGTGCCAGCAGCCACAATCGGTCTTTAGCGGGAGGGCCACACAATGAGCAGTTCTTC.

CDR3 in DNA: TGTGCCAGCAGCGTCCACCTACTAGCGGGAGACACAGATACGCAGTATTTT. Amino acids: CASSVHLLAGDTDTQYF. The chain uses TRBV14 and TRBJ2-3; 11 bases align to TRBD2. CDR3 size: 17 residues. CDR1 and CDR2 from the germline V gene are SGHDN and FVKESK. V shed 5 bases, J shed 2 bases, and the junction held 9 bases outside the gene matches.